The TCR beta chain under discussion was sequenced for a study of OX40 agonist ivuxolimab in advanced cancers. About the full investigation: Ivuxolimab, which targeted the costimulatory receptor OX40 (CD134), was an agonistic, fully human IgG2 monoclonal antibody. Patients were allowed to have had prior anti-PD-1, anti-PD-L1 or anti-CTLA-4 therapy, and 40% to 45% of the dose-escalation patients had been treated with checkpoint inhibitors. The paper reports the monotherapy dose-escalation portion (N ≈ 52 patients) of the phase I ivuxolimab trial. Among the approximately 50 dose-escalation patients, around 20 had hepatocellular carcinoma, approximately 15 melanoma, 9 renal cell carcinoma and 9 head and neck cancer. Three dose-escalation patients achieved partial responses, one with hepatocellular carcinoma and two with cutaneous melanoma. Intravenous ivuxolimab was administered to patients every 2 weeks at six dose levels: 0.01, 0.1, 0.3, 1.5, 3 and 10 mg/kg. Peripheral TCRbeta sequencing aimed to test whether ivuxolimab altered TCR sequence diversity and caused clonal T-cell expansion. In the dose-escalation cohort, 82.7% of patients were male, and the mean age was approximately 55 years, with a range of about 23 to 85.

As to this clone: It lacks a known antigen. There are no base qualities to consult, and no much larger clone falls within one base.

CDR3 length: 16 amino acids, cysteine to phenylalanine. Just the 48-base CDR3 DNA is kept, in frame starting at base 1. The V and J ends are trimmed by 2 bases and 1 base, leaving 15 bases between them. For CDR1 and CDR2, the germline V gene (reference sequence) lists GTSNPN and SVGIG. Genomic DNA was isolated from the sorted cells so that the TCRbeta CDR3 region could be sequenced. The immunoSEQ Assay was used to sequence the TCRbeta CDR3 regions. TCRdb obtained this table from immuneACCESS and retained in-frame rearrangements with V and J assigned. These tables miss some clones; where compared with another copy, unresolved V genes account for less than half of the shortfall, and the remainder is unexplained. For this sample the table gives tens of thousands of clones, of which 80% to 90% were detected only once. Roughly 13% of the sample rests with the top ten. Paper-wide results and their limitations: The antigen specificity of the clonally expanded peripheral T cells was not determined. In the 0.1-3.0 mg/kg groups, partial responders had among the lowest normalized peripheral clonal expansion, particularly in CD8+ T cells. At doses of 0.1 to 3.0 mg/kg, clonal expansion of both CD4+ and CD8+ T cells in blood was seen between baseline and week 6. After ivuxolimab, more expanded clones were found on average in CD8+ T cells than in CD4+ T cells. Low levels of normalized T-cell clonal expansion were also seen in some patients who did not respond.

Patients with a history of autoimmune disease or receiving systemic immunosuppression were excluded from the trial. Peripheral blood for TCR sequencing was collected from all dose cohorts at baseline, on cycle 4 day 1, and on cycle 7 day 1. Samples came from an open-label, multicenter, first-in-human phase I dose-escalation trial of ivuxolimab. The trial enrolled adults with locally advanced or metastatic head and neck squamous cell, hepatocellular, melanoma or renal cell carcinoma. Before TCR sequencing, CD4+ T cells and CD8+ T cells were sorted from peripheral blood as separate populations. The rearrangement combines TRBV30 with TRBJ1-5; the D gene is not confidently resolved. The sequenced sample was CD4+ or CD8+ T cells sorted from blood, obtained in a trial of the OX40 agonist ivuxolimab. This TCR derives from an adult with an advanced solid tumor such as melanoma, head and neck, liver or kidney cancer. CDR3 region: CAWSRAAKRSNQPQHF. The nucleotides are TGTGCCTGGAGTAGGGCAGCGAAGAGAAGCAATCAGCCCCAGCATTTT.